This T cell receptor beta chain originates from a study of T cell changes during pregnancy in multiple sclerosis. Only in-frame clones appear in the TCRdb table, and some are missing; sequencing was by immunoSEQ multiplex PCR. The table has under 30,000 clones, 80% to 90% seen once. Unmatched junction bases numbered 11, after V lost 5 bases and J lost 8 bases. Germline values: CDR1 SGHTA, CDR2 FQGNSA. The CDR3 runs to 15 residues. The origin of this receptor is a female donor in good health, enrolled as a control in a pregnancy study. The rearrangement joins TRBV7-2 to TRBJ2-1; 8 bases fit TRBD2. The sequenced sample was CD4+ T cells from peripheral blood mononuclear cells, obtained in the first trimester of pregnancy. Written as DNA, the CDR3 is TGTGCCAGCAGCGGCCGCGGGGGGCCCACCCATGAGCAGTTCTTC. As protein: CASSGRGGPTHEQFF.